The clone carrying this T cell receptor (beta chain) appeared a few times. From germline, CDR1 is SQVTM and CDR2 ANQGSEA. This CDR3 spans 13 amino acids. V trimming: 1 base; J trimming: 7 bases; junction bases outside the gene matches: 4. This entry is derived from a study of blood T cells in healthy people across ages. A second about 6 to 12 cycle PCR used barcoded and J-beta primers. TCRdb itself ran the 5' RACE reads through MiXCR, one entry per CDR3 protein. The table shows just over 800,000 distinct CDR3 sequences, with around 62% occurring only once. The chain combines TRBV29-1 with TRBJ2-5, with 9 bases matching TRBD1. The clonotype was recovered from a man younger than 45 in good health. Input material: blood. CDR3 sequence (DNA): TGCAGCGTTGAAGGGACAGGGGTCGGGACCCAGTACTTC. Its translation: CSVEGTGVGTQYF.